Shown below are 3 T cell receptor beta chains from a single sample sequenced in a study of shared clonotypes between healthy human individuals. Repertoires were generated with immunoSEQ multiplex PCR, while TCRdb's copy carries only in-frame clones and drops some. The repertoire holds about 600,000 clones, with 95% to 96% as singletons. Positively selected for CCR7, the CD45RO-negative cells used as naive CD8 cells excluded terminally differentiated effector memory CD45RA+ cells. Input material: naive CD8+ T cells sorted from blood. These receptors were obtained from a woman in her 30s in good health.

This clone was found once. The chain is built from TRBV9 and TRBJ1-3; D is possibly TRBD1 (5 bases). The CDR3 spans 16 residues. The V and J ends lost 0 bases and 0 bases respectively, with 10 bases between them. Germline assignment: CDR1 SGDLS and CDR2 YYNGEE. The DNA of the CDR3 is TGTGCCAGCAGCGTAGAAGGGGAAGGCTCTGGAAACACCATATATTTT. This encodes CASSVEGEGSGNTIYF.

The V gene is TRBV10-2, the J gene TRBJ2-7; D might be TRBD1 or TRBD2, each matching 5 bases. This CDR3 contains 12 residues. Between the trimmed V and J ends, which lost 8 bases and 2 bases, there was a span of 10 bases. Germline CDR1 WSHSY, CDR2 SAAADI. CDR3 coding DNA: TGCGCCAGCGGGGGAGCCCCCTACGAGCAGTACTTC. Protein sequence: CASGGAPYEQYF.

This sequence joins TRBV6-5 and TRBJ1-1; D not certain. Between the trimmed V and J ends, which lost 5 bases and 4 bases, there was a span of 11 bases. CDR1 MNHEY and CDR2 SVGAGI come from the germline V gene. This CDR3 is built from 13 residues. Here the CDR3 reads CASSIGPSTEAFF. The CDR3 region has the DNA TGTGCCAGCAGTATAGGACCAAGCACTGAAGCTTTCTTT.